These 14 T cell receptor beta chains share one sample of origin, sequenced in a study of blood T cell repertoires in COVID-19. The table came from immunoSEQ multiplex PCR; TCRdb's copy has only in-frame clones and leaves some out. This sample has fewer than 250,000 clones, with about nine tenths found just once. The sequenced sample consisted of peripheral blood. The receptor set was obtained from a man aged 50 to 59 with COVID-19, enrolled during active disease.

This chain joins TRBV5-1 and TRBJ1-6; no firm D call. The CDR3 covers 18 residues. V was pared by 0 bases and J by 0 bases, with 13 bases between. From germline, CDR1 is SGHRS and CDR2 YFSETQ. The CDR3 reads CASSLAGGWSSYNSPLHF. The CDR3 coding sequence is TGCGCCAGCAGCTTGGCGGGAGGTTGGAGCTCCTATAATTCACCCCTCCACTTT.

This clone was detected only once. The rearrangement uses TRBV6-5 and TRBJ1-5; TRBD1 agrees at 7 bases. Germline V gives CDR1 MNHEY, CDR2 SVGAGI. V shed 6 bases and J 0 bases; nucleotides not matched to a gene: 5. CDR3 length: 15 amino acids. CDR3 protein: CASSQGDISNQPQHF. In DNA, the CDR3 is TGTGCCAGCAGCCAGGGGGACATTAGCAATCAGCCCCAGCATTTT.

This chain connects TRBV4-2 to TRBJ1-1; a weak D match, TRBD1 (6 bases). Trimming stripped 0 bases from V and 1 base from J, with 18 bases between. The V gene's germline CDR1 is LGHNA and CDR2 YNFKEQ. This CDR3 comprises 18 residues. The CDR3 spells CASSQDAGGLRRNTEAFF. The CDR3 DNA sequence: TGTGCCAGCAGCCAAGATGCGGGGGGCCTTCGCCGGAACACTGAAGCTTTCTTT.

The chain uses TRBV7-9 and TRBJ1-6, with 7 bases matching TRBD1. Germline CDR1 reads SEHNR; CDR2 reads FQNEAQ (reference sequence). This CDR3 spans 17 amino acids. J was trimmed by 8 bases and V by 5 bases; bases with no gene match: 15. The CDR3 DNA reads as TGTGCCAGCAGCCGCGACTTCCAGGGGGTTCGGCATTCACCCCTCCACTTT. This translates into CASSRDFQGVRHSPLHF.

This chain links TRBV19 with TRBJ1-1; D gene uncertain. V was trimmed by 3 bases and J by 0 bases, leaving 11 bases between them. Per germline, CDR1 LNHDA and CDR2 SQIVND (reference sequence). This CDR3 comprises 15 residues. The CDR3 loop reads CASSISPVMNTEAFF. CDR3 DNA sequence: TGTGCCAGTAGTATCTCCCCGGTTATGAACACTGAAGCTTTCTTT.

This clone was seen a few times. The rearrangement links TRBV3-1 (or the pseudogene TRBV3-2) to TRBJ1-2; weak D call: TRBD1 (5 bases). Looked up from germline, CDR1 is LGHDT and CDR2 is YNNKEL (reference sequence). This CDR3 has 14 amino acids. V lost 6 bases and J 3 bases, leaving 14 bases between the germline ends. As DNA, the CDR3 is TGTGCCAGCAGTGCTGGTGGACAAGACTATGGCTACACCTTC. This encodes CASSAGGQDYGYTF.

The CDR3 is CASSLSSGEGEAFF. The CDR3 DNA reads TGTGCCAGCTCACTTTCATCCGGGGAAGGTGAAGCTTTCTTT. The chain couples TRBV18 to TRBJ1-1; no firm D call. Germline V gene data show CDR1 as KGHSH and CDR2 as LQKENI. The CDR3 extends over 14 amino acids. With 4 bases removed from V and 7 bases from J, the gap between germline ends came to 16 bases.

The J gene is TRBJ1-6, the V gene TRBV19; TRBD1 agrees at 9 bases. V gave up 6 bases and J gave up 9 bases; unmatched junction bases: 15. Germline V gene sequence: CDR1 LNHDA, CDR2 SQIVND (reference sequence). The CDR3 covers 17 residues. The chain's CDR3 is CASSPLPRDREFSPLHF. CDR3 nucleotide sequence: TGTGCCAGTAGCCCCCTCCCTCGGGACAGGGAATTTTCACCCCTCCACTTT.

This sequence joins TRBV18 and TRBJ2-7; D is unclear. V was cut by 5 bases and J by 0 bases, with 20 bases left in between. Germline V gives CDR1 KGHSH, CDR2 LQKENI. The CDR3 is made up of 17 amino acids. This chain's CDR3 is CASSTSPLAGSSYEQYF. The DNA of the CDR3 is TGTGCCAGCTCAACATCCCCCCTCGCAGGAAGCTCCTACGAGCAGTACTTC.

This clone was seen a few times. The chain combines TRBV5-1 with TRBJ2-7, with 9 bases fitting TRBD2. Germline loops: CDR1 SGHRS, CDR2 YFSETQ. The CDR3 length is 15 residues. After removal of 0 bases from V and 6 bases from J, the junction contained 7 bases not matched to a gene. CDR3 sequence (DNA): TGCGCCAGCAGCTTGGATCCGGGGACTAGCTTCGAGCAGTACTTC. It codes for CASSLDPGTSFEQYF.

In its sample, this clone was seen once. The chain is built from TRBV5-1 and TRBJ2-3; 7 bases match TRBD2. The CDR3 sequence is 14 residues long. Per the germline V gene, CDR1 is SGHRS and CDR2 is YFSETQ. The ends lost 7 bases at V and 2 bases at J; junction bases unmatched: 7. The CDR3: CASGRATNTDTQYF. CDR3 sequence (DNA): TGCGCCAGCGGGAGGGCCACGAACACAGATACGCAGTATTTT.

This chain links TRBV28 with TRBJ2-7; the match to TRBD1 covers 7 bases. The CDR3 has 16 residues. CDR1 MDHEN and CDR2 SYDVKM come from the germline V gene. The V gene end was trimmed by 7 bases and the J gene end by 2 bases; junction bases not matched to a gene: 14. The CDR3 nucleotides are TGTGCCAGCAATCCGTTACAGGGGCTAGACCCCTACGAGCAGTACTTC. It yields the protein CASNPLQGLDPYEQYF.

The gene calls are TRBV12-3 or TRBV12-4 and TRBJ2-7, with 7 bases fitting TRBD1. The CDR3 contains 12 residues. Trimming removed 6 bases from V and 10 bases from J; junction bases left unmatched: 9. The CDR3 DNA reads TGTGCCAGCAGCAAACAGGGGATTAATCAGTACTTC. Its protein is CASSKQGINQYF.

V is TRBV9 and J is TRBJ2-3; D uncertain. V lost 0 bases and J 2 bases, leaving 7 bases between the germline ends. This CDR3 contains 14 residues. Per germline, CDR1 SGDLS and CDR2 YYNGEE. The CDR3 sequence is CASSVAVSTDTQYF. The CDR3 nucleotides are TGTGCCAGCAGCGTAGCCGTCTCCACAGATACGCAGTATTTT.